This TCR beta chain was found in a study of cytomegalovirus exposure and HLA in healthy donors (TCRdb year 2017). At the level of the whole study: According to an earlier analysis of 587 of the donors, 200 million or so T cells yielded some 110 million unique TCR beta sequences and approximately 280 Gb of sequence data. An early release that covered more than 550 HLA-typed donors contained approximately 300 gigabases of sequencing data and 85 million to 100 million unique TCR sequences. A later analysis re-analyzed previously published TCR beta repertoires from roughly 630 donors and added high-resolution HLA genotyping to study TCR occurrence patterns. An earlier analysis of approximately 630 of the donors applied high-throughput TCR beta sequencing to assess whether each TCR beta V gene segment acted as functional or pseudogenic. Roughly five DR-DQ haplotypes were handled as single units for association and clustering, since linkage in the cohort was strong. The number of donors typed differed by locus, with 629-630 for A, B, C, DRB1 and DQB1, roughly 520 for DQA1, 600 to 610 for DPA1, and under 490 for DPB1. The study aimed to test whether cataloging public T cell receptors could reveal signatures of past pathogen exposure. Besides the first cohort of around 670 subjects, a separate validation cohort made up of roughly 120 different subjects was used. Donor age, sex, ethnicity and CMV serostatus were compiled alongside the repertoire data. All discovery cohort repertoires had been generated using a single sequencing platform. High-throughput TCR immunosequencing, statistical association of individual TCRs with disease status, and machine learning were combined to predict cytomegalovirus infection status. Among the roughly 430 genotyped donors, more than 70% belonged to the genetic ancestry cluster associated with self-reported Caucasian donors. Among 398 genotyped donors of the cohort, an average of approximately 230,000 unique TCR beta nucleotide sequences were sequenced per donor, about a sixth of them non-productive. HLA typing included class I and class II loci at four-digit resolution. Using immunosequencing, the study profiled T cell repertoires from 640 or so subjects and related those repertoires to cytomegalovirus serostatus. Rather than drawing on any new phenotypic data, the later analysis identified candidate immune exposures from TCR beta sequences and the way those sequences occurred across donors. A later genetic analysis used genome-wide SNP genotypes for about 65% of the roughly 670 donors, treating that subset as a discovery cohort.

CDR1 LGHNA and CDR2 YNFKEQ were looked up in the germline V gene. Trimming removed 1 base from V and 7 bases from J; the gene matches leave 7 bases unexplained. From the cysteine up to the phenylalanine, the CDR3 has a length of 15 residues. Here the CDR3 DNA is all that survives: 45 bases in frame from base 1. The cohort consisted of some 670 healthy bone marrow donors. At the time of sampling, all cohort members were nominally healthy, though unrecorded immune exposures were likely present. The donor tested CMV seropositive, placing the donor among the roughly 300 seropositive members of the cohort. A peripheral blood sample was collected from each donor, and TCR beta sequencing was performed on peripheral blood mononuclear cells. Genomic DNA was extracted from the blood cell samples with the Qiagen DNeasy Blood Extraction Kit. Receptor libraries were prepared by the immunoSEQ multiplex PCR assay. For the multiplex PCR, a mixture combining 60 forward primers for TCR Vbeta segments and 13 reverse primers for TCR Jbeta segments was used. The CDR3 region of rearranged TCR beta genes was amplified from genomic DNA with a multiplex PCR assay. Amplified TCR beta libraries were sequenced as 87-base-pair reads on the Illumina HiSeq System. The paper's data handling went like this. In a later analysis, about 80 million unique TCR beta chains were counted across the 500 to 700 repertoires, and roughly 11 million of these chains were shared by at least two donors. Raw reads were error-corrected and collapsed into unique sequences by a nearest-neighbor algorithm in which closely related sequences were merged to remove PCR and sequencing errors. Alignment of CDR3 sequences to IMGT reference sequences was used to assign V, D and J gene segments. For a sequence to be retained, at least a six-nucleotide match to both a V gene segment and a J gene segment was required. A rearrangement counted as productive if the CDR3 had no stop codons and remained in frame with V and J, and every other rearrangement counted as non-productive. Following IMGT convention, CDR3 was defined as the stretch from the second conserved V-encoded cysteine up to the conserved J-encoded phenylalanine. In an earlier analysis of 587 of the donors, sequences lacking an unambiguous match to a single V gene segment were excluded. An earlier analysis of fewer than 750 of the donors classified V segments as functional when productive rearrangements were above 56.7% and as segregating when the standard deviation between donors was above 5%. A statistical classification framework was built to diagnose cytomegalovirus status from the catalog of TCR beta chain sequences. A later analysis assigned V and J genes by comparing TCR nucleotide sequences with IMGT/GENE-DB human TR gene sequences. Using the TCRdist pipeline, a later analysis assigned CDR3 sequences along with most-parsimonious VDJ recombination scenarios. A later analysis defined each TCR beta chain by its CDR3 amino acid sequence plus V-gene family, and excluded reads lacking a unique V-gene family. A later analysis removed 592 highly shared, low-generation-probability nucleotide sequences to deal with suspected cross-contamination and a sequencing artifact. A later analysis calculated a clonal expansion index for each public chain from normalized within-repertoire ranks of inferred template counts. A later analysis computed generation probabilities with a VDJ recombination model fitted to out-of-frame rearrangements, and checked the results against IGoR. In a later analysis, TCR-TCR, TCR-HLA and TCR-CMV co-occurrence was scored with hypergeometric tests, and a repertoire-size bias correction was applied to TCR pairs. False discovery rates were estimated in a later analysis by permuting HLA or CMV assignments 20 times. In a later analysis, co-occurring TCRs were grouped using DBSCAN, and TCRdist sequence similarity was added for clustering within HLA-allele-positive subsets. Repertoires with fewer than 30,000 or more than 120,000 public chains were left out of co-occurrence clustering, as were five repertoires with anomalous nucleotide sharing. TCRdb took over this immuneACCESS table, retaining in-frame rearrangements with V and J assigned. Such tables are incomplete; in checked studies, under half of the missing clones stem from an unresolved V gene, and the remainder is unexplained. V and J calls and clone size are copied from that table; D and trimming were computed from the DNA. This sample lists about 130,000 clones; around 82% were detected once. The ten largest clones add up to around 10% of the sample.

Notes on this clone: Its antigen is not yet known. Base qualities are missing; no much larger clone stands one base away.

Study-level results and caveats: In a later analysis, HLA-associated TCR beta chains were found to be more clonally expanded and to have lower generation probabilities than equally common non-associated chains. Most TCR sequences were seen in very few donors, while some public TCRs were found in many individuals. According to a later genetic analysis, donors in an Asian-associated ancestry cluster had fewer N-insertions in productive TCRs than the approximately 630-donor mean. A further reported finding was that TCR beta sequences accurately predicted the HLA-A and HLA-B alleles for most subjects in the first cohort. Some IMGT-functional V segments, including TRBV6-2 and TRBV6-3, could not be told apart with the 87-base-pair reads, so those segments were excluded. Because counts were too low, 15 or so rarely observed V segments, including chromosome 9 orphons, were excluded from the earlier analysis of fewer than 650 of the donors. The study gave a list of under 200 TCR beta chains associated with cytomegalovirus. Immune exposure information for the cohort was limited to CMV serostatus. In both the original and validation cohorts, the classifier was reported to diagnose cytomegalovirus status with high specificity and sensitivity. Strong co-occurrence of HLA alleles, especially DR and DQ, made assigning TCR associations to individual alleles difficult. According to a later analysis, parvovirus B19, influenza, CMV and Epstein-Barr virus appeared linked to several top co-occurrence clusters. In a later analysis, most CMV-associated TCR beta chains were found to appear HLA-restricted, with HLA associations seemingly driven largely by CMV exposure. In this cohort, only TCR beta chains were sequenced, and detectable features were limited by the absence of alpha or paired-chain data. According to the authors, the approach could potentially be generalized to other disease states and immunological phenotypes. Linkage disequilibrium might explain the correlated functional status among segregating V segments, but an unknown experimental factor could not be ruled out. A later genetic analysis associated a missense DCLRE1C variant with V-gene and J-gene trimming of TCR beta chains, and an independent cohort replicated the association. Sequencing depth was assumed to be roughly uniform across donors in the presence/absence analyses, though that assumption may not hold. A group of highly shared sequence variants was considered likely to be a technical artifact of the sequencing pipeline. At a false discovery rate of 0.05, a later analysis linked around 15,000 TCR beta sequences to specific HLA alleles. Because HLA typing was unavailable for some donors at each locus, only the typed subset was used in association tests. Broadly in line with IMGT annotations, most TCR beta V segments showed up in productive rearrangements about 90% or about 30% of the time in an earlier analysis of around 600 of the donors. In vitro tests confirmed that three of the cytomegalovirus-associated TCR beta chains recognize cytomegalovirus antigens. According to a later analysis, TCR association rates differed among HLA loci, with DRB1 alleles showing the most associated TCRs and HLA-C alleles showing the fewest.

Sequenced material: PBMCs. This chain joins TRBV4-2 to TRBJ2-7; 10 bases in the junction line up with TRBD2. The source of this sequence is a male donor in good health and CMV-seropositive. The CDR3 corresponds to CASSQGTSGVAEQYF. The bases read TGTGCCAGCAGCCAAGGGACTAGCGGAGTCGCGGAGCAGTACTTC.